These T cell receptor beta chains were read from a single sample in a study of control samples from healthy donors and cancer patients. The table came from immunoSEQ multiplex PCR; TCRdb's copy has only in-frame clones and leaves some out. The sample includes around 82,000 clones, about 88% seen only once; the top ten take roughly 6.7%. Sequenced material: blood. These receptors all stem from a man aged 50 to 60 in good health. The CDR3 runs from the conserved cysteine through the conserved F or W. D genes are given only for firm matches. Where a row states a size, it is once, few, many or the class of an expanded clone; other rows omit it.

>.|TRBV29-1|.|TRBJ1-1
TGCAGCTTCTTACTGGGGGGCCGAATGAACACTGAAGCTTTCTTT
CSFLLGGRMNTEAFF
>few|TRBV7-9|.|TRBJ2-3
TGTGCCAGCAGCCCAGGGACCACAGATACGCAGTATTTT
CASSPGTTDTQYF
>.|TRBV10-3|TRBD1|TRBJ1-5
TGTGCCGCCGGGGCAGACAGGGGACTTCGCAATCAGCCCCAGCATTTT
CAAGADRGLRNQPQHF
>.|TRBV19|.|TRBJ2-4
TGTGCCAGCCGGATGGGGGCCAAAAACATTCAGTACTTC
CASRMGAKNIQYF
>.|TRBV2|TRBD1|TRBJ1-5
TGTGCCAGCGGGACAGGGGCCTTCCGTAGCAATCAGCCCCAGCATTTT
CASGTGAFRSNQPQHF
>few|TRBV7-3|TRBD1|TRBJ1-1
TGTGCCAGCAACAAGGGGGCGCGATACTGGGCTTTCTTT
CASNKGARYWAFF
>.|TRBV6-5|.|TRBJ1-1
TGTGCCACCGAAACCCTACTGAACACTGAAGCTTTCTTT
CATETLLNTEAFF
>.|TRBV25-1|.|TRBJ1-2
TGTGCCAGCAGTGAACCCGGCCGGGGCTACACCTTC
CASSEPGRGYTF
>.|TRBV4-1|TRBD2|TRBJ2-1
TGCGCCAGCAGCCAACTTGCGGCGGGGGGGCGTTACAATGAGCAGTTCTTC
CASSQLAAGGRYNEQFF
>.|TRBV7-2|.|TRBJ2-3
TGTGCCAGCAGCCTGGGGACTAGCACAGATACGCAGTATTTT
CASSLGTSTDTQYF
>.|TRBV10-2|.|TRBJ1-1
TGCGCCAGCAGTGAGATCGGGCTGAACACTGAAGCTTTCTTT
CASSEIGLNTEAFF
>.|TRBV7-9|.|TRBJ1-6
TGTGCCAGCAGCTCCACCGATTCACCCCTCCACTTT
CASSSTDSPLHF
>.|TRBV12-3/TRBV12-4|.|TRBJ1-2
TGTGCCAGCCGGCGAATTGGGGGTGATGGCTACACCTTC
CASRRIGGDGYTF
>.|TRBV7-8|.|TRBJ1-6
TGTGCCAGCAGCTTTAGTCAGAATTCACCCCTCCACTTT
CASSFSQNSPLHF
>.|TRBV7-8|.|TRBJ1-4
TGTGCCAGCAGCTCGGACCCCTTGGATGAAAAACTGTTTTTT
CASSSDPLDEKLFF
>.|TRBV4-1|.|TRBJ2-7
TGCGCCAGCAGCCAAGAAGGACCGCCGCGGAGCTCCTACGAGCAGTACTTC
CASSQEGPPRSSYEQYF
>.|TRBV6-6|.|TRBJ1-3
TGTGCCAGCAGTTACTGGGTCTCTGGAAACACCATATATTTT
CASSYWVSGNTIYF
>.|TRBV20-1|.|TRBJ1-2
TGCAGTGCTAGGCAGGGAGGCTACACCTTC
CSARQGGYTF
>.|TRBV5-4|.|TRBJ2-7
TGTGCCAGCAGCTTGGGGCCTTACTACGAGCAGTACTTC
CASSLGPYYEQYF
>.|TRBV7-9|.|TRBJ1-2
TGTGCCAGCAGCTCACAGGGATCTCCTTATGGCTACACCTTC
CASSSQGSPYGYTF
>.|TRBV7-3|TRBD1|TRBJ2-3
TGTGCCAGCAGCTTGACCGGGACAGGGGCAGATACGCAGTATTTT
CASSLTGTGADTQYF
>.|TRBV2|TRBD1|TRBJ1-2
TGTGCCAGCAGTCCATTGGGACAGGGCTATGGCTACACCTTC
CASSPLGQGYGYTF
>.|TRBV5-4|.|TRBJ2-3
TGTGCCAGCAGCTTGAAGGCCAGTACAGATACGCAGTATTTT
CASSLKASTDTQYF
>once|TRBV5-5|.|TRBJ2-7
TGTGCCAGCAGCACTACAATCGAAGGGGCCGAGCAGTACTTC
CASSTTIEGAEQYF
>.|TRBV9|.|TRBJ2-1
TGTGCCAGCAGCGTAGCCGGGACCTCAAGAGAGCAGTTCTTC
CASSVAGTSREQFF
>few|TRBV6-5|.|TRBJ2-7
TGTGCCAGCACACGGAACACAGGGACCTACGAGCAGTACTTC
CASTRNTGTYEQYF
>.|TRBV5-1|.|TRBJ2-5
TGCGCCAGCAGCTTGGCCGCAGGAGAAGAGACCCAGTACTTC
CASSLAAGEETQYF
>.|TRBV30|TRBD1|TRBJ1-2
TGTGCCTGGAGCCGAGACAGGGCAGCTAACTATGGCTACACCTTC
CAWSRDRAANYGYTF
>.|TRBV16|TRBD1|TRBJ1-1
TGTGCCAGCAGCCATCAGGGGGCCGGCACTGAAGCTTTCTTT
CASSHQGAGTEAFF
>.|TRBV19|.|TRBJ2-5
TGTGCCAGTAGTATAGGCCTAGGGAATACCAGGACACAAGAGACCCAGTACTTC
CASSIGLGNTRTQETQYF
>.|TRBV10-3|TRBD2|TRBJ2-5
TGTGCCATCAGTGAGGTTAGCGGGGGGGGAGAGACCCAGTACTTC
CAISEVSGGGETQYF
>.|TRBV6-5|.|TRBJ1-1
TGTGCCAGCAGTTACGGTTCAGCGACCACTGAAGCTTTCTTT
CASSYGSATTEAFF
>once|TRBV7-9|TRBD2|TRBJ2-3
TGTGCCAGCAGCTTGACTAGCGGGGACCAGAAGAGCACAGATACGCAGTATTTT
CASSLTSGDQKSTDTQYF
>.|TRBV4-1|TRBD2|TRBJ2-1
TGCGCCAGCAGCCCCTCCGGAGGGACTACCTCCTACAATGAGCAGTTCTTC
CASSPSGGTTSYNEQFF
>.|TRBV30|TRBD1|TRBJ2-7
TGTGCCTGGAGGGGAAGGACAGGGACCTACTACGAGCAGTACTTC
CAWRGRTGTYYEQYF
>.|TRBV18|TRBD2|TRBJ2-7
TGTGCCAGCTCTCGCACTAGCGGGGGCTACGAGCAGTACTTC
CASSRTSGGYEQYF
>few|TRBV2|TRBD1|TRBJ2-2
TGTGCCAGCAGTGGACAGGGGGCTAGGTTTGCCGGGGAGCTGTTTTTT
CASSGQGARFAGELFF
>.|TRBV15|.|TRBJ1-3
TGTGCCACCAGCAGAGACAGGACGTACGGAAACACCATATATTTT
CATSRDRTYGNTIYF
>.|TRBV7-2|.|TRBJ2-7
TGTGCCAGCAGCTTAGGACAGCCTCCCTACGAGCAGTACTTC
CASSLGQPPYEQYF
>.|TRBV6-5|TRBD1|TRBJ2-4
TGTGCCAGCAGTTTTGGACAGGACCAAGCCAAAAACATTCAGTACTTC
CASSFGQDQAKNIQYF
>.|TRBV7-3|.|TRBJ2-1
TGTGCCAGCAGCTCCACAATTGGGGAGCAGTTCTTC
CASSSTIGEQFF
>.|TRBV7-2|.|TRBJ1-6
TGTGCCAGCAGCTTAGAGGCGGGTCACCTCCACTTT
CASSLEAGHLHF
>once|TRBV6-1|TRBD1|TRBJ2-1
TGTGCCAGCAGTGAATTCGGAGACAGGGGGCTTTGGGAGCAGTTCTTC
CASSEFGDRGLWEQFF
>once|TRBV2|.|TRBJ2-2
TGTGCCAGCAGTGAAGTAGCCGCCGGGGAGCTGTTTTTT
CASSEVAAGELFF
>.|TRBV5-1|.|TRBJ1-1
TGCGCCAGCAGCCTGGACGAGGAGGATGAAGCTTTCTTT
CASSLDEEDEAFF
>.|TRBV25-1|TRBD2|TRBJ2-3
TGTGCCAGCAGTGAGCGCCTAGCGGGGGATACGCAGTATTTT
CASSERLAGDTQYF
>.|TRBV5-6|TRBD2|TRBJ2-1
TGTGCCAGCAGCTTGGCGGGGGGGCCGTTTTCTGAGCAGTTCTTC
CASSLAGGPFSEQFF
>.|TRBV10-2|TRBD2|TRBJ2-5
TGCGCCAGCAGTGAGGGGGTTATGGGACTAGCGCAGAAAGAGACCCAGTACTTC
CASSEGVMGLAQKETQYF
>.|TRBV10-2|TRBD2|TRBJ2-1
TGCGCCAGCAGTGAGGGGTTAGCGGGGCGCTTCTTC
CASSEGLAGRFF
>.|TRBV7-8|.|TRBJ1-6
TGTGCCAGCAGCTTACGACCCGAAAGCAGCTCCTATAATTCACCCCTCCACTTT
CASSLRPESSSYNSPLHF
>.|TRBV10-1|.|TRBJ1-2
TGCGCCAGCAGGGGACGCCTTTATGGCTACACCTTC
CASRGRLYGYTF
>.|TRBV21-1|.|TRBJ1-5
TGTGCCAGCAGCAATATGGAGAGACGGGGGAAAGAGCCCCAGCATTTT
CASSNMERRGKEPQHF
>.|TRBV6-5|TRBD1|TRBJ1-4
TGTGCCAGCAGTTCCCTCTTCGGGACAGGGGGTGAAAAACTGTTTTTT
CASSSLFGTGGEKLFF
>.|TRBV27|.|TRBJ2-2
TGTGCCAGCAGATACGCCGGGGAGCTGTTTTTT
CASRYAGELFF
>.|TRBV6-5|TRBD1|TRBJ1-2
TGTGCCAGCACCCCAGGGGGGGTCAACCTCTATGGCTACACCTTC
CASTPGGVNLYGYTF